This entry lists 7 T cell receptor beta chains sequenced from one sample in a study of blood T cells in healthy people across ages. Through a sample-barcoded 5' primer and a J-beta primer mix, a second PCR was run for roughly 6 to 11 cycles. MiXCR, run by TCRdb on the 5' RACE reads, gives a single entry per CDR3 protein. The table records 780,000 or so distinct CDR3 sequences, just under 25% of them present only once. These same data were also listed under a study on T cells of mothers and their children.

Sequences were obtained from blood. The receptors originated from a boy between 10 and 17 years old in good health.

J is TRBJ1-4 and V is TRBV2; D unclear. The germline gives CDR1 SNHLY, CDR2 FYNNEI. V lost 5 bases and J 0 bases, leaving 13 bases between the germline ends. The CDR3 length is 16 residues. The DNA of the CDR3 is TGTGCCAGCAGTTCTCTTGGAGCCGCAACTAATGAAAAACTGTTTTTT. It is translated as CASSSLGAATNEKLFF.

This clonotype was counted only a few times. The J gene is TRBJ1-4, the V gene TRBV12-3 or TRBV12-4, with D maybe TRBD1 (5 bases). The CDR3 contains 16 residues. V was shortened by 2 bases and J by 7 bases, with 17 bases between the two germline ends. The CDR3 reads CASSLILSRVGEKLFF. The CDR3 region has the DNA TGTGCCAGCAGTTTAATTCTCAGCAGGGTTGGTGAAAAACTGTTTTTT.

This clonotype has just a few counts. This chain uses TRBV7-3 with TRBJ1-4, with D possibly matching TRBD1 (6 bases). The CDR3 length is 17 residues. The V end lost 2 bases, the J end lost 1 base, and 14 bases lay between the germline ends. Germline CDR1 reads SGHTA; CDR2 reads FQGTGA. The chain's CDR3 is CASSLAVDRRTNEKLFF. CDR3 DNA: TGTGCCAGCAGCTTAGCCGTTGACAGGAGAACTAATGAAAAACTGTTTTTT. Full variable domain (rest looked up from reference TRBV7-3 and TRBJ1-4): GAGVSQTPSNKVTEKGKYVELRCDPISGHTALYWYRQSLGQGPEFLIYFQGTGAADDSGLPNDRFFAVRPEGSVSTLKIQRTERGDSAVYLCASSLAVDRRTNEKLFFGSGTQLSVL.

This rearrangement joins TRBV20-1 to TRBJ1-3; D ambiguous. Trimming cost V 1 base and J 2 bases, with 6 bases left between them. CDR3 length equals 13 residues. Germline-derived CDR1 and CDR2 are DFQATT and SNEGSKA (reference sequence). CDR3 protein: CSARVGTGNTIYF. The CDR3 DNA reads as TGCAGTGCTAGAGTGGGAACTGGAAACACCATATATTTT.

CDR3 region: CSVDATGQREGTQYF. The CDR3 DNA sequence: TGCAGCGTTGATGCTACTGGACAGAGGGAGGGGACCCAGTACTTC. V gene TRBV29-1 combines with J gene TRBJ2-5, with D perhaps TRBD2 (7 bases). V lost 3 bases to trimming and J lost 7 bases, with 21 bases between them. Looked up from germline, CDR1 is SQVTM and CDR2 is ANQGSEA. This CDR3 comprises 15 residues.

The chain employs TRBV4-3 and TRBJ2-1; D is ambiguous. V lost 1 base to trimming and J lost 9 bases, with 10 bases between them. CDR1 and CDR2 from the germline V gene are LGHNA and YSLEER. The CDR3 runs 13 residues. In DNA, the CDR3 is TGCGCCAGCAGCCAAGTACGACGGAGTGAGCAGTTCTTC. Translated, it gives CASSQVRRSEQFF.

The genes are TRBV20-1 and TRBJ2-1, with TRBD2 matching over 9 bases. Trimming at V came to 0 bases and at J to 4 bases, leaving 7 bases not matched to a gene. The CDR3 contains 16 residues. Germline CDR1 DFQATT, CDR2 SNEGSKA (reference sequence). The CDR3 is CSARDQLTSGYNEQFF. CDR3 DNA sequence: TGCAGTGCTAGAGATCAGTTGACTAGCGGATACAATGAGCAGTTCTTC.